Reported below is one T cell receptor beta chain. Its target antigen remains unknown. No quality values exist for individual bases; no much larger clone is one base distant. These data are taken from a study of OX40 agonist ivuxolimab in advanced cancers. In terms of the full investigation: The costimulatory receptor OX40 (CD134) was targeted by ivuxolimab, a fully human IgG2 agonistic monoclonal antibody. A male proportion of roughly 80% and a mean age of roughly 58 years, ranging from about 20 to 80, were recorded for the dose-escalation cohort. Partial responses occurred in three dose-escalation patients: two with cutaneous melanoma and one with hepatocellular carcinoma. Intravenous ivuxolimab was administered to patients every 2 weeks at six dose levels: 0.01, 0.1, 0.3, 1.5, 3 and 10 mg/kg. Of the roughly 51 dose-escalation patients, hepatocellular carcinoma was present in 19, melanoma in around 15, renal cell carcinoma in 9 and head and neck cancer in 9. The paper reports the monotherapy dose-escalation portion (N ≈ 50 patients) of the phase I ivuxolimab trial. Prior anti-PD-1, anti-PD-L1 or anti-CTLA-4 therapy was permitted, and checkpoint inhibitors had been received by roughly 42% of dose-escalation patients. The purpose of peripheral TCRbeta sequencing was to test whether ivuxolimab changed TCR sequence diversity and led to clonal T-cell expansion. General conclusions and limits of the study: After ivuxolimab, CD8+ T cells had more expanded clones than CD4+ T cells on average. At doses of 0.1 to 3.0 mg/kg, clonal expansion of both CD4+ and CD8+ blood T cells was observed from baseline to week 6. Partial responders in the 0.1-3.0 mg/kg groups had among the lowest normalized peripheral clonal expansion, especially among CD8+ T cells. The antigen specificity of the clonally expanded peripheral T cells was not determined. Low levels of normalized T-cell clonal expansion were also seen in some patients who did not respond.

The trial excluded patients who had a history of autoimmune disease or were on systemic immunosuppression. Peripheral blood for TCR sequencing was collected from all dose cohorts at baseline, on cycle 4 day 1, and on cycle 7 day 1. The samples were taken from a phase I, first-in-human, multicenter, open-label dose-escalation trial of ivuxolimab. The trial enrolled adults with locally advanced or metastatic head and neck squamous cell, hepatocellular, melanoma or renal cell carcinoma. Before TCR sequencing, CD4+ T cells and CD8+ T cells were sorted from peripheral blood as separate populations. Measured from the cysteine to the phenylalanine, the CDR3 is 18 residues long. Only CDR3 DNA is held: 54 bases, read in frame from base 1. The germline V gene sets CDR1 to SGHVS and CDR2 to FQNEAQ. V is reduced by 2 bases and J by 2 bases, leaving a spacing of 21 bases between them. For sequencing of the TCRbeta CDR3 region, genomic DNA was extracted from the sorted cells. TCRbeta CDR3 regions were sequenced using the immunoSEQ Assay. TCRdb provides this immuneACCESS table in a form limited to in-frame rearrangements. Some clones are lacking; in checked studies, under half of them reflect an unresolved V gene, and why the rest are absent is not known. For this sample the table gives about 83,000 clones, of which about 86% were detected only once. In total, the top ten clones hold approximately 1.7% of the sample.

This chain is built from TRBV7-8 and TRBJ1-2; the D gene lacks a confident call. The sample in question was CD4+ or CD8+ T cells sorted from blood, obtained in a trial of the OX40 agonist ivuxolimab. The source of this sequence is an adult with an advanced solid tumor such as melanoma, head and neck, liver or kidney cancer. The encoded CDR3 is CASSLRTTVNPANYGYTF. The sequence in DNA is TGTGCCAGCAGCTTACGGACCACAGTGAACCCGGCGAACTATGGCTACACCTTC.